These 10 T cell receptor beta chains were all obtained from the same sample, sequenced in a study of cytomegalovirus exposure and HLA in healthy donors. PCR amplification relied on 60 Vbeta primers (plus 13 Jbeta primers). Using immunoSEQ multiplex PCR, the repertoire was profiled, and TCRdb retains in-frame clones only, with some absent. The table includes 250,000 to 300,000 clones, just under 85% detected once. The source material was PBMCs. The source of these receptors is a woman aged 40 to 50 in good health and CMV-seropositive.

The CDR3 nucleotides read TGTGCCAGTAGTATAAGCGGGCAAAACAATGAGCAGTTCTTC. Translating gives CASSISGQNNEQFF. The chain employs TRBV19 and TRBJ2-1, with a possible D match to TRBD2 (6 bases). The CDR3 runs 14 residues. V was pared by 2 bases and J by 5 bases, with 10 bases between. Germline values: CDR1 LNHDA, CDR2 SQIVND (reference sequence).

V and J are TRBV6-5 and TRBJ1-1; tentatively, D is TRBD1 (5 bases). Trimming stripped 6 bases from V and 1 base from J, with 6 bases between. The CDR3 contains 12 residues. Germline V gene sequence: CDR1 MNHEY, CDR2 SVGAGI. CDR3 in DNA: TGTGCCAGCAGCCAGGGGAACACTGAAGCTTTCTTT. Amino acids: CASSQGNTEAFF.

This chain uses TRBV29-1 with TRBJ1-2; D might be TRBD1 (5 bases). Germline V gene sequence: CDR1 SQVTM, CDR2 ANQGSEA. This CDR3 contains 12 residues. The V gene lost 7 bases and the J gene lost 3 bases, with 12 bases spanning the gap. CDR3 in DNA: TGCAGCGCTCCGGGGGGTGACTATGGCTACACCTTC. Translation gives CSAPGGDYGYTF. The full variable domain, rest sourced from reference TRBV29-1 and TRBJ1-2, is SAVISQKPSRDICQRGTSLTIQCQVDSQVTMMFWYRQQPGQSLTLIATANQGSEATYESGFVIDKFPISRPNLTFSTLTVSNMSPEDSSIYLCSAPGGDYGYTFGSGTRLTVV.

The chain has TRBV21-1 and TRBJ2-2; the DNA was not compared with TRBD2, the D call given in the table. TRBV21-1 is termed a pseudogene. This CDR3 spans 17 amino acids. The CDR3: CASSKTGLAGNTGELFF. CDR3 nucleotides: TGTGCCAGCAGCAAAACAGGGCTAGCGGGGAACACCGGGGAGCTGTTTTTT.

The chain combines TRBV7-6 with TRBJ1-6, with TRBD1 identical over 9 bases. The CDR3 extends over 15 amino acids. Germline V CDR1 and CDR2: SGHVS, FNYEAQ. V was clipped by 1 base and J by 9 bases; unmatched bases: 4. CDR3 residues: CASSLGDRVRSPLHF. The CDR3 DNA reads TGTGCCAGCAGCTTAGGGGACAGGGTTCGTTCACCCCTCCACTTT.

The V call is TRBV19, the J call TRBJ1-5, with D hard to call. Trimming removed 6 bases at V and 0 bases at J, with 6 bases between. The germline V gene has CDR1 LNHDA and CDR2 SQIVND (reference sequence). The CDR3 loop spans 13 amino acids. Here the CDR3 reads CASRRGSNQPQHF. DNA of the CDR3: TGTGCCAGTAGACGAGGTAGCAATCAGCCCCAGCATTTT.

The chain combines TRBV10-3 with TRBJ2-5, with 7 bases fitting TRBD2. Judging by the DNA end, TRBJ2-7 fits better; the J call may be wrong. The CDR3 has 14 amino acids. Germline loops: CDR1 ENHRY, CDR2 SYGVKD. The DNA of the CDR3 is TGTGCCATCAGTGAAACGGGGGGAGTCGGCGAGCAGTACTTC. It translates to CAISETGGVGEQYF.

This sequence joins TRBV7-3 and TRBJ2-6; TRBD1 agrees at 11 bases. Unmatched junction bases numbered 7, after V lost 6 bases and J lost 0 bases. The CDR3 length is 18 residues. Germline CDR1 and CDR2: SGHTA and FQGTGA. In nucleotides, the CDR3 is TGTGCCAGCAGAAAGGGCGGACAGGGGGCCTCTGGGGCCAACGTCCTGACTTTC. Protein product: CASRKGGQGASGANVLTF.

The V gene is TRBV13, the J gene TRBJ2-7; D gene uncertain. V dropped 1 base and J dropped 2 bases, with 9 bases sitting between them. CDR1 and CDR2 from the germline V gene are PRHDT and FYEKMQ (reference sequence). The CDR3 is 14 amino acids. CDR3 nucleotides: TGTGCCAGCAGCTTAGTCCAAAGCACCTACGAGCAGTACTTC. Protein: CASSLVQSTYEQYF.

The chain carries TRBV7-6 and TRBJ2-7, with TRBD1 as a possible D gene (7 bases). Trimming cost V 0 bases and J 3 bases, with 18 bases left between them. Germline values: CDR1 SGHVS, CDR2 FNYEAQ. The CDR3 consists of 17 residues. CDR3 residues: CASSLALQGGENYEQYF. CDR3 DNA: TGTGCCAGCAGCTTAGCACTCCAGGGGGGAGAGAACTACGAGCAGTACTTC.